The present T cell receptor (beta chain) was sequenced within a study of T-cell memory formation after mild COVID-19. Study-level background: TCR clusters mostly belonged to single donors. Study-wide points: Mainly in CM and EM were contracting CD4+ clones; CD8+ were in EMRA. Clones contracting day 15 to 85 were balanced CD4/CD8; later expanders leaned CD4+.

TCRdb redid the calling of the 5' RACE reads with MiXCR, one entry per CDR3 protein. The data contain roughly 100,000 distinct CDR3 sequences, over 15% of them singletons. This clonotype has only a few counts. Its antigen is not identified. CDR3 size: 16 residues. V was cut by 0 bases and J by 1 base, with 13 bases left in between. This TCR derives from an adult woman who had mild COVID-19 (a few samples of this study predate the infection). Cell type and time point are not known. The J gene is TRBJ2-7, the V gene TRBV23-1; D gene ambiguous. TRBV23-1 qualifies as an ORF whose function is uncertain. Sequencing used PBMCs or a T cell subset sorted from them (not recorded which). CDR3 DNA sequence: TGCGCCAGCAGTCAATCTATGGGATCCCTTTCCTACGAGCAGTACTTC. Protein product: CASSQSMGSLSYEQYF.